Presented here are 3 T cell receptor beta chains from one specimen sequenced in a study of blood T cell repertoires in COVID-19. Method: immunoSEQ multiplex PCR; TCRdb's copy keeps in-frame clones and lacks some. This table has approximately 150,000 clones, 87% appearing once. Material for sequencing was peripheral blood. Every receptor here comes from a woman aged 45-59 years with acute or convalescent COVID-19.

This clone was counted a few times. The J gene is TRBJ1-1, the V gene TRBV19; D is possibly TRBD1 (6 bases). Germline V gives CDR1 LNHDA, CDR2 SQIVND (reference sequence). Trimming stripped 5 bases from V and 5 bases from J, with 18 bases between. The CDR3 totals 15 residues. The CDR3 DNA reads TGTGCCAGTAGTCTTCGCCGGGGGGCGCGGACTGAAGCTTTCTTT. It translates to CASSLRRGARTEAFF.

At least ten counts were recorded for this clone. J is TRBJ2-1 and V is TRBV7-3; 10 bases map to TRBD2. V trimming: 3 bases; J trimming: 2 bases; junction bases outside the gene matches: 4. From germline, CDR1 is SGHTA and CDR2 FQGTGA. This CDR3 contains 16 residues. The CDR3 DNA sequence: TGTGCCAGCAGCTTTCTAGCGGGAGTAACCTACAATGAGCAGTTCTTC. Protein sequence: CASSFLAGVTYNEQFF.

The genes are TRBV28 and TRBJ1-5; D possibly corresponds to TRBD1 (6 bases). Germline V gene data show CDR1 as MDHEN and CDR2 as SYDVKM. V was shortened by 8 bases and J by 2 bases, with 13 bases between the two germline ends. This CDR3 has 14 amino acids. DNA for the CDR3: TGTGCCAGCCAGACAGGTCCTGGCAATCAGCCCCAGCATTTT. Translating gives CASQTGPGNQPQHF.